These 12 T cell receptor beta chains originate from one sample sequenced in a study of T-cell memory formation after mild COVID-19. TCRdb itself ran the 5' RACE reads through MiXCR, one entry per CDR3 protein. Among roughly 580,000 distinct CDR3 sequences listed, approximately 18% were seen once. The specimen was PBMCs or a T cell subset sorted from them (not recorded which). The receptors here all came from an adult woman who had mild COVID-19 (a few samples of this study predate the infection). Cell type and time point are not known.

This clonotype was found a few times. The chain joins TRBV7-3 to TRBJ2-3, with D tentatively TRBD1 (6 bases). Germline lookup yields CDR1 SGHTA and CDR2 FQGTGA. Trimming pared 8 bases from V and 2 bases from J, leaving 11 bases between. CDR3 size: 13 residues. CDR3: CASGGGNTDTQYF. The CDR3 nucleotides read TGTGCCAGCGGGGGCGGTAACACAGATACGCAGTATTTT.

This rearrangement joins TRBV9 to TRBJ2-7, with TRBD2 identical over 7 bases. The J segment lost 1 base and the V segment lost 4 bases, leaving 5 bases of the junction unmatched. CDR3 length: 14 amino acids. Per germline, CDR1 SGDLS and CDR2 YYNGEE. CDR3 loop: CASSPSGESYEQYF. The CDR3 nucleotides read TGTGCCAGCAGCCCCAGCGGGGAGTCCTACGAGCAGTACTTC.

This clonotype appeared a few times. A much larger clone differs by one base, so this may be a read error. V usage is TRBV7-9 and J usage is TRBJ1-1; D might be TRBD1 (6 bases). The CDR3 runs 15 residues. Germline CDR1 is SEHNR and CDR2 is FQNEAQ (reference sequence). CDR3 nucleotides: TGTGCCAGCATCTTAGCGGGCAGGGGTATCACTGAAGCTTTCTTT. It codes for CASILAGRGITEAFF. The full variable domain, in which reference TRBV7-9 and TRBJ1-1 provide the parts outside the CDR3, is DTGVSQNPRHKITKRGQNVTFRCDPISEHNRLYWYRQTLGQGPEFLTYFQNEAQLEKSRLLSDRFSAERPKGSFSTLEIQRTEQGDSAMYLCASILAGRGITEAFFGQGTRLTVV.

This clonotype was seen more than once but under ten times. The chain carries TRBV7-8 and TRBJ2-6; 7 bases line up with TRBD1. Trimming took 4 bases from V and 1 from J; bases not matched to a gene: 13. Germline V gene lookup returns CDR1 SGHVS and CDR2 FQNEAQ. This CDR3 contains 19 residues. DNA for the CDR3: TGTGCCAGCAGCTCCCCGGGACAGAGGAAATGGTCTGGGGCCAACGTCCTGACTTTC. It specifies CASSSPGQRKWSGANVLTF. The whole variable domain, filled in from reference TRBV7-8 and TRBJ2-6, reads GAGVSQSPRYKVAKRGQDVALRCDPISGHVSLFWYQQALGQGPEFLTYFQNEAQLDKSGLPSDRFFAERPEGSVSTLKIQRTQQEDSAVYLCASSSPGQRKWSGANVLTFGAGSRLTVL.

This clonotype is medium-sized. The chain links TRBV5-1 to TRBJ2-1, with 13 nucleotides matching TRBD2. J gave up 8 bases and V 6 bases, and 5 bases lay outside the gene matches. Germline V gene lookup returns CDR1 SGHRS and CDR2 YFSETQ. The CDR3 consists of 14 residues. The CDR3 region is CASTTSGRADEQFF. The CDR3 DNA reads TGCGCCAGCACCACTAGCGGGAGGGCCGATGAGCAGTTCTTC.

This clonotype was detected only a few times. The CDR3 region is CASSETGTANYGYTF. The CDR3 coding sequence is TGTGCCAGCAGTGAGACCGGGACAGCTAACTATGGCTACACCTTC. V gene TRBV6-6 combines with J gene TRBJ1-2; 7 positions match TRBD1. The CDR3 runs to 15 residues. V lost 5 bases, J lost 0 bases, and 6 bases stayed unmatched. The germline V gene has CDR1 MNHNY and CDR2 SVGAGI (reference sequence).

The V gene is TRBV20-1, the J gene TRBJ2-3; 10 nucleotides align to TRBD2. The J segment lost 3 bases and the V segment lost 5 bases, leaving 17 bases of the junction unmatched. The CDR3 consists of 18 residues. Germline loops: CDR1 DFQATT, CDR2 SNEGSKA (reference sequence). CDR3 residues: CSAPLLAGSARPTDTQYF. The DNA for the CDR3 is TGCAGTGCTCCCCTACTAGCGGGATCTGCGCGCCCAACAGATACGCAGTATTTT.

V is TRBV24-1 and J is TRBJ1-1, with a tentative D call TRBD1 (6 bases). V lost 2 bases and J lost 8, with 11 bases in between. The length of the CDR3 is 13 residues. Germline V gene data show CDR1 as KGHDR and CDR2 as SFDVKD. In DNA form, the CDR3 reads TGTGCCACCAGTGATTGGGTGGGGACAGAAGCTTTCTTT. Translation: CATSDWVGTEAFF.

This rearrangement joins TRBV14 to TRBJ2-1; TRBD1 or TRBD2 may be the D gene (5 bases each). In germline, CDR1 is SGHDN, CDR2 FVKESK. The CDR3 has 15 residues. The V end was cut by 0 bases, the J end by 7 bases, with 13 bases between. The CDR3: CASSQDGGSVNEQFF. CDR3 DNA: TGTGCCAGCAGCCAAGATGGGGGTAGCGTGAATGAGCAGTTCTTC.

The chain carries TRBV11-3 and TRBJ1-4; 9 positions agree with TRBD1. V lost 1 base and J lost 8; bases outside the gene matches: 2. This CDR3 contains 14 residues. CDR1 is SGHNT, CDR2 YENEEA, per germline. The DNA for the CDR3 is TGTGCCAGCAGCTTAGGGGACAGGGACGAAAAACTGTTTTTT. It codes for CASSLGDRDEKLFF.

This clonotype was observed a handful of times. The genes are TRBV12-3 or TRBV12-4 and TRBJ1-4, with a tentative D call TRBD1 (5 bases). CDR3 length: 15 amino acids. Trimming pared 5 bases from V and 7 bases from J, leaving 17 bases between. The CDR3 reads CASSLPGVMGEKLFF. The CDR3 DNA is TGTGCCAGCAGTCTCCCGGGGGTGATGGGTGAAAAACTGTTTTTT.

V and J are TRBV7-9 and TRBJ1-2, with D possibly matching TRBD1 (6 bases). The CDR3 runs 15 residues. Looked up from germline, CDR1 is SEHNR and CDR2 is FQNEAQ (reference sequence). V shed 6 bases and J shed 5 bases, with 19 bases lying between them. CDR3 amino acids: CASSSQGYSPYGYTF. The CDR3 DNA is TGTGCCAGCAGTTCACAGGGTTATTCCCCATATGGCTACACCTTC. The whole variable domain, remainder taken from reference TRBV7-9 and TRBJ1-2, is DTGVSQNPRHKITKRGQNVTFRCDPISEHNRLYWYRQTLGQGPEFLTYFQNEAQLEKSRLLSDRFSAERPKGSFSTLEIQRTEQGDSAMYLCASSSQGYSPYGYTFGSGTRLTVV.